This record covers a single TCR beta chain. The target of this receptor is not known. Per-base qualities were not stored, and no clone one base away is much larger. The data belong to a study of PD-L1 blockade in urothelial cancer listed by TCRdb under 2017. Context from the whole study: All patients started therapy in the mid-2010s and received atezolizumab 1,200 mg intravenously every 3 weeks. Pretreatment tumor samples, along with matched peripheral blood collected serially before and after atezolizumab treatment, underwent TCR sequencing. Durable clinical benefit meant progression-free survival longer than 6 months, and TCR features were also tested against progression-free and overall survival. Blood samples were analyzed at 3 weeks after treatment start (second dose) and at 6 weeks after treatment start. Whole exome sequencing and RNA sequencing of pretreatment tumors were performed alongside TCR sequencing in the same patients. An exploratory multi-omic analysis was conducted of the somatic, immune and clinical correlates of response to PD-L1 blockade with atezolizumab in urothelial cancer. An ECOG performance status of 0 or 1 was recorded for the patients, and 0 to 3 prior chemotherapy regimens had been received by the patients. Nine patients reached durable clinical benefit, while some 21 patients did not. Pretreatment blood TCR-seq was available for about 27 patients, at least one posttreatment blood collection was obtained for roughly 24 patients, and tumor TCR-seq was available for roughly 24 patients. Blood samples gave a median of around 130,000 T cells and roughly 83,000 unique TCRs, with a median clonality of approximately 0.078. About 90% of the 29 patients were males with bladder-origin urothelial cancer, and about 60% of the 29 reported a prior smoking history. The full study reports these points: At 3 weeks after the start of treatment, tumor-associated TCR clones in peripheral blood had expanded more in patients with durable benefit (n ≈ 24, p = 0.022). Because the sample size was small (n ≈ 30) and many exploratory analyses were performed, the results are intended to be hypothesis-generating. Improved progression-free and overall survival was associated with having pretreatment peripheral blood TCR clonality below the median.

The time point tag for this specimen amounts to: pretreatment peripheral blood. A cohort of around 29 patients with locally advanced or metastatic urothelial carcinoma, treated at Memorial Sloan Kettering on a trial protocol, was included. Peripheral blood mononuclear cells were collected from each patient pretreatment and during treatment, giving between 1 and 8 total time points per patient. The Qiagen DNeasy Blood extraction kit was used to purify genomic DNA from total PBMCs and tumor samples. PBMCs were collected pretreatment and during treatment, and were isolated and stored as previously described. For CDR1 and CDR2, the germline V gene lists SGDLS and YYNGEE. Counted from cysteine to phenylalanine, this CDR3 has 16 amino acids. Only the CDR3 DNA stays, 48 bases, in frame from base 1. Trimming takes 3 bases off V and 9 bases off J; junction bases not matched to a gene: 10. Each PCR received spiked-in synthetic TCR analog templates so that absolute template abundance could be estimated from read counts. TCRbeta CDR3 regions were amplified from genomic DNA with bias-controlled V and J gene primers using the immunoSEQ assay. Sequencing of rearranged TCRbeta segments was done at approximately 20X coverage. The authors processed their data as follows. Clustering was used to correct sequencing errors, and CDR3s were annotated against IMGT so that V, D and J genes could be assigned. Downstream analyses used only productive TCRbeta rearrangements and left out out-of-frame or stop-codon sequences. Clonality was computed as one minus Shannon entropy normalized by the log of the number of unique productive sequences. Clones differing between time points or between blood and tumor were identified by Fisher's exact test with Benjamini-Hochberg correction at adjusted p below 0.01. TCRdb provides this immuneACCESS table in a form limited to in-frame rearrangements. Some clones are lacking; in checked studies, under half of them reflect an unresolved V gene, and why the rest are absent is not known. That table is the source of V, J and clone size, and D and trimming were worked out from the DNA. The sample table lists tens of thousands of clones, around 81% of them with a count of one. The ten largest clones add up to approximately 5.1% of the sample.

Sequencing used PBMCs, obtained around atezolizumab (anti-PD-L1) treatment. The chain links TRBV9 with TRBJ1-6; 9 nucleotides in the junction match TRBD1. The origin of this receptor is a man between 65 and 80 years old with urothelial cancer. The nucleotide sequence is TGTGCCAGCAGCGGACAGGGGGTTCTGGGTTTTTCACCCCTCCACTTT. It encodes CASSGQGVLGFSPLHF.